Listed below are T cell receptor beta chains from one sample, sequenced in a study of cytomegalovirus exposure and HLA in healthy donors. Using immunoSEQ multiplex PCR, the repertoire was profiled, and TCRdb retains in-frame clones only, with some absent. The top ten clones hold 1.7% of a sample with some 200,000 clones, approximately 80% of them seen once. The sequencing sample was made of PBMCs. These receptors originate from a man in his fifties or sixties in good health and CMV-seronegative. Each CDR3 is given without its conserved first and last residue.

J: TRBJ2-2
V: TRBV27
CDR3: ASSLWGRSTGELF

J: TRBJ2-3
V: TRBV29-1
CDR3: SVRPSGADTQY

J: TRBJ2-1
V: TRBV7-8
CDR3: ASTIGWVAGGEQF

J: TRBJ2-7
V: TRBV7-2
CDR3: ASSLIGQGGPTYEQY

J: TRBJ2-1
V: TRBV6-5
CDR3: ASSYTPGQGYNEQF

J: TRBJ1-2
V: TRBV28
CDR3: ASSTSDGIRGYT

J: TRBJ2-7
V: TRBV7-3
CDR3: ASSSSRSLGSYEQY

J: TRBJ2-5
V: TRBV19
CDR3: ASSALAGGEETQY

J: TRBJ2-7
V: TRBV5-6
CDR3: ASSLEQVHEQY

J: TRBJ2-2
V: TRBV7-3
CDR3: ASSSLAGVNTGELF

J: TRBJ1-2
V: TRBV28
CDR3: ASGDGDGYT